The 27 T cell receptor beta chains presented below share a single source sample, sequenced in a study of shared clonotypes between healthy human individuals. It was CD45RO-negative cells, positively selected for CCR7, that made up naive CD8 cells, with terminally differentiated effector memory CD45RA+ cells excluded. The assay was immunoSEQ multiplex PCR, and TCRdb's table has in-frame clones only and misses some. This table holds millions of clones, about 95% found once. What was sequenced was naive CD8+ T cells sorted from blood. All receptors derive from a man aged 18 to 30 in good health.

This clone was counted a single time. V gene TRBV27 combines with J gene TRBJ1-2; TRBD1 matches at 7 bases. CDR1 is MNHEY, CDR2 SMNVEV, per germline (reference sequence). CDR3 size: 15 residues. V shed 0 bases and J 2 bases; nucleotides not matched to a gene: 3. This chain's CDR3 is CASSLSRQGNYGYTF. In nucleotides, the CDR3 is TGTGCCAGCAGTTTATCGAGACAGGGAAACTATGGCTACACCTTC.

This clone occurred once. The chain couples TRBV5-1 to TRBJ2-1, with TRBD2 matching over 14 bases. The CDR3 loop spans 17 amino acids. Germline-derived CDR1 and CDR2 are SGHRS and YFSETQ. Unmatched junction bases numbered 9, after V lost 1 base and J lost 9 bases. CDR3 in DNA: TGCGCCAGCAGCTTGCCTCAAAGGACTAGCGGGAGGACTGAGCAGTTCTTC. The encoded protein is CASSLPQRTSGRTEQFF.

The chain joins TRBV28 to TRBJ1-1; D is ambiguous. The length of the CDR3 is 14 residues. Germline loops: CDR1 MDHEN, CDR2 SYDVKM. Trimming cost V 5 bases and J 4 bases, with 14 bases left between them. In nucleotides, the CDR3 is TGTGCCAGCAGTCAAAATGAGGGTCGCACTGAAGCTTTCTTT. Translation: CASSQNEGRTEAFF.

Comments on this clone: At the DNA level, this CDR3 is encoded by other sequences in the same sample as well. This sequence joins TRBV27 and TRBJ2-7; TRBD1 might be the D (6 bases). The CDR3 is 14 residues long. V lost 2 bases and J lost 4, with 12 bases in between. Per the germline V gene, CDR1 is MNHEY and CDR2 is SMNVEV (reference sequence). CDR3 nucleotides: TGTGCCAGCAGTTTAGGCGGCAGGGGATACGAGCAGTACTTC. The encoded protein is CASSLGGRGYEQYF.

On this clone itself: Other DNA sequences in this specimen translate into the identical CDR3. The rearrangement joins TRBV19 to TRBJ2-7; 7 nucleotides match TRBD1. CDR3 length equals 13 residues. The V gene's germline CDR1 is LNHDA and CDR2 SQIVND (reference sequence). Losses at the gene ends were 5 bases for V and 2 bases for J; bases not matched to a gene: 3. This CDR3 is CASSAGQAYEQYF. CDR3 sequence (DNA): TGTGCCAGTAGTGCAGGACAGGCCTACGAGCAGTACTTC.

This clone was recorded only once. The chain carries TRBV2 and TRBJ2-2; the match to TRBD2 covers 12 bases. This CDR3 has 16 residues. Per the germline V gene, CDR1 is SNHLY and CDR2 is FYNNEI. With V trimmed by 4 bases and J by 3 bases, 3 bases remained unmatched. CDR3 loop: CASSGLAGGDTGELFF. Here the CDR3 DNA reads TGTGCCAGCAGTGGGCTAGCGGGAGGGGACACCGGGGAGCTGTTTTTT.

This chain joins TRBV6-6 and TRBJ1-1, with D maybe TRBD1 (5 bases). V was cut by 8 bases and J by 1 base, with 11 bases left in between. Germline V gene sequence: CDR1 MNHNY, CDR2 SVGAGI (reference sequence). The CDR3 is 13 amino acids. CDR3 protein: CASLGEGNTEAFF. The CDR3 nucleotides read TGTGCCAGCCTGGGGGAGGGGAACACTGAAGCTTTCTTT.

Only a few counts were recorded for this clone. This chain joins TRBV28 and TRBJ1-5; D remains unclear. V gave up 7 bases and J gave up 11 bases, with 18 bases separating them. Germline CDR1 MDHEN, CDR2 SYDVKM. This CDR3 contains 13 residues. The CDR3: CASTLDQVAAQHF. CDR3 DNA sequence: TGTGCCAGCACCCTTGACCAGGTTGCAGCCCAGCATTTT. The variable domain in full, completed from reference TRBV28 and TRBJ1-5, reads DVKVTQSSRYLVKRTGEKVFLECVQDMDHENMFWYRQDPGLGLRLIYFSYDVKMKEKGDIPEGYSVSREKKERFSLILESASTNQTSMYLCASTLDQVAAQHFGDGTRLSIL.

A note on this clone: The same CDR3 is also encoded by other DNA sequences in this sample. This chain links TRBV7-9 with TRBJ2-2, with D possibly being TRBD1 (6 bases). V lost 1 base and J lost 5, with 8 bases in between. CDR3 length equals 14 residues. In germline, CDR1 is SEHNR, CDR2 FQNEAQ (reference sequence). CDR3: CASSLVGGTGELFF. The CDR3 bases are TGTGCCAGCAGCTTAGTAGGGGGTACCGGGGAGCTGTTTTTT.

This clone has just one count. The same CDR3 arises from other DNA sequences in this sample as well. The chain is built from TRBV9 and TRBJ1-1; D not resolved. The CDR3 runs 14 residues. Trimming pared 2 bases from V and 0 bases from J, leaving 8 bases between. Germline V gene data show CDR1 as SGDLS and CDR2 as YYNGEE. The CDR3 DNA follows: TGTGCCAGCAGCGTCGGACGGGTGAACACTGAAGCTTTCTTT. Its protein product is CASSVGRVNTEAFF.

The V gene is TRBV7-9, the J gene TRBJ1-1; TRBD1 aligns across 10 bases. The CDR3 is made up of 14 amino acids. V shed 8 bases and J 2 bases; nucleotides not matched to a gene: 5. CDR1 and CDR2 from the germline V gene are SEHNR and FQNEAQ (reference sequence). This CDR3 reads CASSDRGGNTEAFF. For the CDR3, the DNA is TGTGCCAGCTCGGACAGGGGGGGTAACACTGAAGCTTTCTTT.

V gene TRBV30 combines with J gene TRBJ2-6; TRBD1 might be the D (5 bases). The CDR3 loop spans 21 amino acids. V lost 4 bases and J lost 8, with 36 bases in between. Germline values: CDR1 GTSNPN, CDR2 SVGIG (reference sequence). The CDR3 region has the DNA TGTGCCTGGACCGGGTCGGTGTGGGAAGTTACGCTCAAGGGGCCGACCAACGTCCTGACTTTC. Translation gives CAWTGSVWEVTLKGPTNVLTF.

This clone has just one count. The chain recombines TRBV27 with TRBJ2-7; 7 bases are a match to TRBD1. The CDR3 totals 13 residues. V trimming: 2 bases; J trimming: 6 bases; junction bases outside the gene matches: 4. CDR1 is MNHEY and CDR2 is SMNVEV in the germline V gene (reference sequence). This CDR3 is CASSLDRVSEQYF. In DNA, the CDR3 is TGTGCCAGCAGTTTAGACAGGGTTAGCGAGCAGTACTTC.

This rearrangement joins TRBV4-1 to TRBJ2-1, with TRBD1 matching over 9 bases. Germline trimming cut 4 bases from V and 4 bases from J; bases unmatched to any gene: 2. Germline V gene data show CDR1 as MGHRA and CDR2 as YSYEKL. This CDR3 region has 14 residues. CDR3 bases: TGCGCCAGCAGCCTTGACAGGGGGTACAATGAGCAGTTCTTC. Its protein is CASSLDRGYNEQFF.

The gene calls are TRBV28 and TRBJ2-5; D is possibly TRBD2 (5 bases). Trimming stripped 4 bases from V and 5 bases from J, with 17 bases between. Germline CDR1 MDHEN, CDR2 SYDVKM. The CDR3 consists of 15 residues. CDR3 nucleotides: TGTGCCAGCAGTTCCCGAGAGGGTTCGAGGGAGACCCAGTACTTC. This codes for CASSSREGSRETQYF.

This chain uses TRBV4-1 with TRBJ1-4; no clear D gene. From germline, CDR1 is MGHRA and CDR2 YSYEKL. The germline V and J ends were trimmed by 0 bases and 11 bases, with 22 bases remaining between them. The CDR3 runs 17 residues. The CDR3 sequence is CASSQESVGNRNGKLFF. CDR3 coding DNA: TGCGCCAGCAGCCAAGAGTCGGTTGGGAATCGGAATGGGAAACTGTTTTTT.

The chain carries TRBV11-2 and TRBJ1-2; 8 nucleotides line up with TRBD1. Germline-derived CDR1 and CDR2 are SGHAT and FQNNGV. V lost 2 bases, J lost 7 bases, and 3 bases stayed unmatched. The CDR3 is made up of 13 amino acids. CDR3 amino acids: CASSLTQGGGYTF. The CDR3 region has the DNA TGTGCCAGCAGCTTAACACAGGGGGGTGGCTACACCTTC.

The sample holds one count of this clone. CDR3 protein: CASNGLASYEQYF. The DNA for the CDR3 is TGTGCCAGCAACGGGCTAGCGTCATACGAGCAGTACTTC. This chain joins TRBV2 and TRBJ2-7, with a weak D call TRBD2 (6 bases). The V end was cut by 7 bases, the J end by 4 bases, with 14 bases between. Germline V gene sequence: CDR1 SNHLY, CDR2 FYNNEI. This CDR3 spans 13 amino acids.

J is TRBJ2-1 and V is TRBV15; possibly TRBD1 for D (6 bases). Looked up from germline, CDR1 is LNHNV and CDR2 is YYDKDF (reference sequence). This CDR3 has 17 residues. The germline V and J ends were trimmed by 0 bases and 0 bases, with 12 bases remaining between them. The chain's CDR3 is CATSREGHLSSYNEQFF. In DNA, the CDR3 is TGTGCCACCAGCAGAGAGGGACACCTGAGCTCCTACAATGAGCAGTTCTTC.

This sequence joins TRBV4-2 and TRBJ2-7, with 7 nucleotides matching TRBD1. Looked up from germline, CDR1 is LGHNA and CDR2 is YNFKEQ. The J segment lost 2 bases and the V segment lost 4 bases, leaving 5 bases of the junction unmatched. This CDR3 is built from 14 residues. This chain's CDR3 is CASSPGTETYEQYF. The CDR3 DNA sequence: TGTGCCAGCAGCCCAGGGACAGAAACCTACGAGCAGTACTTC.

This chain joins TRBV4-2 and TRBJ2-1; TRBD2 matches 9 bases. Germline assignment: CDR1 LGHNA and CDR2 YNFKEQ. CDR3 length: 17 residues. Unmatched junction bases numbered 10, after V lost 0 bases and J lost 7 bases. CDR3 coding DNA: TGTGCCAGCAGCCAAGACGTCGCGGGAGGGCCTTTGAATGAGCAGTTCTTC. It is translated as CASSQDVAGGPLNEQFF.

In its sample, this clone was seen once. The CDR3 protein is CASSDGTGGLTDTQYF. The CDR3 DNA is TGTGCCAGCAGTGACGGGACAGGGGGCTTAACAGATACGCAGTATTTT. The chain couples TRBV6-1 to TRBJ2-3, with 12 bases matching TRBD1. CDR3 length: 16 residues. Germline CDR1 is MNHNS and CDR2 is SASEGT. After removal of 3 bases from V and 3 bases from J, the junction contained 4 bases not matched to a gene.

The chain is built from TRBV13 and TRBJ2-1; 7 nucleotides align to TRBD2. CDR3 length: 17 amino acids. Germline V lookup: CDR1 PRHDT, CDR2 FYEKMQ (reference sequence). V shed 0 bases, J shed 2 bases, and the junction held 7 bases outside the gene matches. CDR3 DNA: TGTGCCAGCAGCTTAGGCCTGGCGGGGGATACCTACAATGAGCAGTTCTTC. Protein sequence: CASSLGLAGDTYNEQFF. The full variable domain, in which reference TRBV13 and TRBJ2-1 provide the parts outside the CDR3, is AAGVIQSPRHLIKEKRETATLKCYPIPRHDTVYWYQQGPGQDPQFLISFYEKMQSDKGSIPDRFSAQQFSDYHSELNMSSLELGDSALYFCASSLGLAGDTYNEQFFGPGTRLTVL.

The chain carries TRBV18 and TRBJ2-1, with D uncertain. Trimming took off 3 bases at V and 8 bases at J, with 14 bases between the two ends. CDR3 length equals 14 residues. Germline V gene data show CDR1 as KGHSH and CDR2 as LQKENI. The chain's CDR3 is CASSPRTPADEQFF. CDR3 in DNA: TGTGCCAGCTCACCTAGGACCCCTGCGGATGAGCAGTTCTTC.

The sample holds a few counts of this clone. The V gene is TRBV13, the J gene TRBJ1-2; the match to TRBD1 covers 7 bases. V gave up 5 bases and J gave up 4 bases; unmatched junction bases: 7. Germline V gives CDR1 PRHDT, CDR2 FYEKMQ (reference sequence). The CDR3 totals 14 residues. CDR3 DNA sequence: TGTGCCAGCAGCCTCCAGACAGGGTTCTATGGCTACACCTTC. This translates into CASSLQTGFYGYTF.

This clone was seen just once. V is TRBV9 and J is TRBJ2-2; perhaps TRBD2 as D (6 bases). CDR3 size: 14 residues. Trimming left V 3 bases short and J 7 bases short, with 13 bases between. Germline values: CDR1 SGDLS, CDR2 YYNGEE. The CDR3 is CASSGASGGGELFF. CDR3 sequence (DNA): TGTGCCAGCAGCGGCGCCTCCGGGGGCGGGGAGCTGTTTTTT.

In its sample, this clone was seen once. This may be a read error, as it is one base from a much larger clone. Since the CDR3 does not end with the conserved phenylalanine or tryptophan, this likely comes from a read error. V usage is TRBV30 and J usage is TRBJ1-5, with D perhaps matching TRBD1 (5 bases). The CDR3 length is 14 residues. Trimming took 5 bases from V and 5 from J, leaving 16 bases between them. Germline assignment: CDR1 GTSNPN and CDR2 SVGIG (reference sequence). CDR3 amino acids: CAWGPGTEHQPQHS. The CDR3 nucleotides read TGTGCCTGGGGCCCCGGGACGGAGCATCAGCCCCAGCATTCT.